Listed below are T cell receptor beta chains from one sample, sequenced in a study of CD8+CD57+ T cells in acquired aplastic anemia. TCRdb processed the reads anew with MiXCR; each CDR3 protein has one entry. The repertoire includes around 68,000 distinct CDR3 sequences, approximately 54% of them detected once, and about 8% sits in the top ten. The sequencing input was sorted CD4+, CD8+, or CD8+CD57+ T cells (not recorded which) from PBMCs. These receptor sequences come from a human donor in good health, serving as a control. The CDR3 runs from the conserved cysteine through the conserved F or W. The order of the fields is J gene, V gene, clone size, CDR3 protein. Only some rows state a clone size, as once, few, many or a class for expanded clones.

TRBJ1-2	TRBV10-3	NA	CATRSSVSPRFGYTF
TRBJ1-2	TRBV7-8	many	CASSFPNTSGTNDGYTF
TRBJ2-3	TRBV7-9	NA	CASSLDRGTQYF
TRBJ1-1	TRBV4-1	many	CASSQSPSLNTEAFF
TRBJ2-7	TRBV12-3/TRBV12-4	many	CASSFSRGWTEQYF
TRBJ2-5	TRBV12-3/TRBV12-4	many	CASSSRANPYQETQYF
TRBJ1-2	TRBV2	NA	CASSELKGKYGYTF
TRBJ1-2	TRBV10-1	NA	CASSDTNYGYTF
TRBJ2-7	TRBV11-1	many	CASSFGGGTYEQYF
TRBJ2-7	TRBV19	few	CASSSRSDEQYF
TRBJ1-5	TRBV19	NA	CASRGVRNQPQQF
TRBJ1-6	TRBV25-1	NA	CASTQGGSNSPLHF
TRBJ2-7	TRBV15	medium-sized	CATSRESEREKGEQYF
TRBJ1-1	TRBV11-2	NA	CASRELRTGLYTGAFF
TRBJ1-1	TRBV7-2	NA	CASSLAMVNTEAFF
TRBJ1-6	TRBV7-9	NA	CASSEDRVGPSPLHF
TRBJ1-1	TRBV6-1	NA	CASTLQGTGVLNTEAFF
TRBJ1-4	TRBV5-4	NA	CASSLRDRGRRWFGEELFF
TRBJ2-2	TRBV24-1	once	CATSSGGENTGELFF
TRBJ2-3	TRBV7-2	many	CASIRGSHSSTDTQYF
TRBJ1-1	TRBV19	NA	CASSMPTGARLTEAFF
TRBJ2-2	TRBV20-1	many	CRARSGVTGELFF
TRBJ2-3	TRBV25-1	NA	CASSLGAGTDTQYF
TRBJ1-2	TRBV20-1	NA	CSAPNRGSYTF
TRBJ1-6	TRBV9	once	CASSLPGMDSPLHF
TRBJ2-3	TRBV7-8	NA	CASSLVTDTDTQYF
TRBJ2-5	TRBV5-4	many	CASSEVGEETQYF
TRBJ1-5	TRBV10-3	NA	CAISETNQPQHF
NA	TRBV10-3	NA	CAISIAGQETQYF
TRBJ2-1	TRBV29-1	medium-sized	CSGSGGEASEQFF
TRBJ2-2	TRBV19	NA	CAGSIVATGELFF
TRBJ2-1	TRBV11-2	NA	CASSLDRGAYEQFF
TRBJ2-7	TRBV2	NA	CASTQGDRSSYEQYF
TRBJ1-1	TRBV29-1	few	CSAPIQGREAFF
TRBJ1-2	TRBV7-6	many	CASSRGGSYGYTF
TRBJ2-7	TRBV6-1	many	CASSEWDNSYEQYF
TRBJ1-4	TRBV25-1	once	CASSELWQEDEKLFF
TRBJ2-5	TRBV7-2	NA	CASSVTRLETQYF
TRBJ2-5	TRBV4-1	many	CASSRVVSTGRPETQYF
TRBJ2-2	TRBV9	many	CASSDNPRQGLNTGELFF
TRBJ2-7	TRBV20-1	many	CSARLSGTSDYEQYF
TRBJ2-5	TRBV7-9	many	CASTGQGLQETQYF
TRBJ2-3	TRBV15	medium-sized	CATSGGGASTDTQYF
TRBJ2-1	TRBV19	many	CASSIYPTSGGGNEQFF
TRBJ2-7	TRBV29-1	medium-sized	CSVEKGQGEQYF
TRBJ1-1	TRBV2	few	CASSGGAPEAFF
TRBJ2-5	TRBV7-9	NA	CASSPGLAGRETQYF
TRBJ1-1	TRBV4-1	many	CASRDADRGVRAFF